The next 17 T cell receptor beta chains were all read from a single sample in a study of cytomegalovirus exposure and HLA in healthy donors. Primers: 60 Vbeta forward and 13 Jbeta reverse. This table comes from immunoSEQ multiplex PCR, and its TCRdb copy is limited to in-frame clones, with some not included. The profile shows around 180,000 clones, roughly 85% of them singletons. Sequenced: PBMCs. The receptor source for this set is a boy younger than 10 in good health and CMV-seronegative.

V gene TRBV5-1 combines with J gene TRBJ2-7; possible D gene TRBD1, 6 bases. The V gene's germline CDR1 is SGHRS and CDR2 YFSETQ. V lost 1 base and J lost 3, with 11 bases in between. CDR3 length: 14 amino acids. CDR3 nucleotides: TGCGCCAGCAGCTTGCCCGGGACACTCTACGAGCAGTACTTC. Its translation: CASSLPGTLYEQYF. Using reference TRBV5-1 and TRBJ2-7 for the parts outside the CDR3, the full variable domain is KAGVTQTPRYLIKTRGQQVTLSCSPISGHRSVSWYQQTPGQGLQFLFEYFSETQRNKGNFPGRFSGRQFSNSRSEMNVSTLELGDSALYLCASSLPGTLYEQYFGPGTRLTVT.

The chain couples TRBV2 to TRBJ1-5, with 7 nucleotides matching TRBD1. The CDR3 is 14 residues long. Germline loops: CDR1 SNHLY, CDR2 FYNNEI. The V segment lost 4 bases and the J segment 5 bases; nucleotides outside the gene matches: 5. CDR3 region: CASSVRQGYQPQHF. DNA of the CDR3: TGTGCCAGCAGTGTACGACAGGGATATCAGCCCCAGCATTTT.

This chain uses TRBV5-6 with TRBJ2-4; 9 bases are shared with TRBD1. V shed 4 bases and J 9 bases; nucleotides not matched to a gene: 8. CDR1 and CDR2 (germline): SGHDT, YYEEEE. This CDR3 has 14 residues. The CDR3 DNA sequence: TGTGCCAGCAGCCTACAGGGGGCGCTGGGCATTCAGTACTTC. Its protein is CASSLQGALGIQYF. Full variable domain (outside the CDR3, taken from reference TRBV5-6 and TRBJ2-4): DAGVTQSPTHLIKTRGQQVTLRCSPKSGHDTVSWYQQALGQGPQFIFQYYEEEERQRGNFPDRFSGHQFPNYSSELNVNALLLGDSALYLCASSLQGALGIQYFGAGTRLSVL.

Only a few counts were recorded for this clone. The V call is TRBV2, the J call TRBJ1-2; possibly TRBD1 for D (6 bases). CDR1 and CDR2 (germline): SNHLY, FYNNEI. Deletions cut 8 bases from V and 2 bases from J, with 12 bases between. The CDR3 is 13 amino acids. CDR3 amino acids: CASQWTENYGYTF. The CDR3 bases are TGTGCCAGCCAATGGACAGAGAACTATGGCTACACCTTC.

The chain carries TRBV15 and TRBJ2-3, with no clear D. This CDR3 region has 15 residues. Trimming stripped 4 bases from V and 3 bases from J, with 14 bases between. Germline CDR1 is LNHNV and CDR2 is YYDKDF (reference sequence). CDR3 sequence: CATSKAARYTDTQYF. The CDR3, as DNA: TGTGCCACCAGCAAAGCAGCGAGATATACAGATACGCAGTATTTT.

V and J are TRBV4-1 and TRBJ2-7, with 9 bases lining up with TRBD1. This CDR3 spans 13 amino acids. Germline V gene sequence: CDR1 MGHRA, CDR2 YSYEKL. With 4 bases clipped from V and 3 bases from J, the junction kept 1 base outside the gene matches. CDR3 sequence reads: CASSLGQGYEQYF. CDR3 bases: TGCGCCAGCAGCCTGGGACAGGGCTACGAGCAGTACTTC.

The J gene is TRBJ1-1, the V gene TRBV28; D unresolved. Trimming took 6 bases from V and 1 from J, leaving 15 bases between them. This CDR3 has 15 residues. Germline V gene sequence: CDR1 MDHEN, CDR2 SYDVKM. Here the CDR3 reads CASSPPRGENTEAFF. The CDR3 bases are TGTGCCAGCAGCCCTCCCCGTGGAGAGAACACTGAAGCTTTCTTT.

The CDR3 is CASSWTDYEQYF. DNA for the CDR3: TGTGCCAGCAGTTGGACAGACTACGAGCAGTACTTC. The chain links TRBV28 to TRBJ2-7; tentatively, D is TRBD1 (6 bases). Germline loops: CDR1 MDHEN, CDR2 SYDVKM. V shed 4 bases and J shed 3 bases, with 7 bases lying between them. The length of the CDR3 is 12 residues.

The chain couples TRBV10-3 to TRBJ2-5, with D maybe TRBD1 (5 bases). The V end was cut by 2 bases, the J end by 3 bases, with 7 bases between. The CDR3 extends over 13 amino acids. Germline lookup yields CDR1 ENHRY and CDR2 SYGVKD. DNA of the CDR3: TGTGCCATCAGTGAGAGGGGAAAAGAGACCCAGTACTTC. Its protein product is CAISERGKETQYF.

This clone was counted only a few times. The chain is built from TRBV6-5 and TRBJ2-2, with 12 bases lining up with TRBD2. CDR3 length: 16 residues. Germline V lookup: CDR1 MNHEY, CDR2 SVGAGI. J gave up 6 bases and V 2 bases, and 4 bases lay outside the gene matches. Written as DNA, the CDR3 is TGTGCCAGCAGTTACCCTAGCGGGAGGGGCGCCGGGGAGCTGTTTTTT. Its translation: CASSYPSGRGAGELFF.

This clone was observed a single time. V usage is TRBV14 and J usage is TRBJ2-3; D call uncertain. Trimming removed 4 bases from V and 4 bases from J, with 15 bases in between. Germline CDR1 and CDR2: SGHDN and FVKESK. CDR3 length: 15 residues. CDR3 amino acids: CASSPTVAVADTQYF. Here the CDR3 DNA reads TGTGCCAGCAGCCCTACCGTAGCCGTGGCAGATACGCAGTATTTT. Based on the CDR3 plus reference TRBV14 and TRBJ2-3, the full variable domain is EAGVTQFPSHSVIEKGQTVTLRCDPISGHDNLYWYRRVMGKEIKFLLHFVKESKQDESGMPNNRFLAERTGGTYSTLKVQPAELEDSGVYFCASSPTVAVADTQYFGPGTRLTVL.

V is TRBV19 and J is TRBJ2-7, with 7 bases aligning to TRBD1. This CDR3 region has 16 residues. V trimming: 7 bases; J trimming: 4 bases; junction bases outside the gene matches: 16. Germline V gene sequence: CDR1 LNHDA, CDR2 SQIVND (reference sequence). This CDR3 reads CASTPVLGQTNYEQYF. CDR3 DNA: TGTGCCAGTACCCCGGTGCTGGGACAGACTAATTACGAGCAGTACTTC.

The CDR3 is CASWEDRGSIRYTF. In DNA, the CDR3 is TGTGCCAGCTGGGAGGACAGGGGATCCATACGCTACACCTTC. The V and J genes are TRBV28 and TRBJ1-2; 9 bases line up with TRBD1. The CDR3 contains 14 residues. V trimming: 8 bases; J trimming: 9 bases; junction bases outside the gene matches: 13. From germline, CDR1 is MDHEN and CDR2 SYDVKM.

This chain links TRBV21-1 with TRBJ2-5; the tabulated D call, TRBD1, remains unverified against the DNA. TRBV21-1 is shown as a pseudogene. This CDR3 region has 16 residues. The CDR3 sequence is CASSKDPRGYQETQYF. CDR3 nucleotides: TGTGCCAGCAGCAAAGACCCCAGGGGGTACCAAGAGACCCAGTACTTC.

V gene TRBV6-5 combines with J gene TRBJ2-1; 7 positions agree with TRBD2. There are 15 residues in the CDR3. V shed 0 bases, J shed 8 bases, and the junction held 7 bases outside the gene matches. The V gene's germline CDR1 is MNHEY and CDR2 SVGAGI. The CDR3 is CASSYSRGWLDEQFF. DNA of the CDR3: TGTGCCAGCAGTTACTCGCGGGGGTGGTTGGATGAGCAGTTCTTC.

The V gene is TRBV5-1, the J gene TRBJ2-2, with TRBD2 matching 8 bases. Germline V gives CDR1 SGHRS, CDR2 YFSETQ. J lost 4 bases, V lost 4 bases, and 9 bases had no gene match. The CDR3 runs to 16 residues. The CDR3 protein is CASSGLAGLGTGELFF. The CDR3 DNA follows: TGCGCCAGCAGCGGATTAGCGGGATTAGGCACCGGGGAGCTGTTTTTT.

The chain is built from TRBV18 and TRBJ2-7, with TRBD1 identical over 8 bases. The germline V gene encodes CDR1 KGHSH and CDR2 LQKENI. The V segment lost 5 bases and the J segment 6 bases; nucleotides outside the gene matches: 3. CDR3 length: 12 residues. CDR3 DNA: TGTGCCAGCTCAACAGGACAGGGCGAGCAGTACTTC. Protein sequence: CASSTGQGEQYF.